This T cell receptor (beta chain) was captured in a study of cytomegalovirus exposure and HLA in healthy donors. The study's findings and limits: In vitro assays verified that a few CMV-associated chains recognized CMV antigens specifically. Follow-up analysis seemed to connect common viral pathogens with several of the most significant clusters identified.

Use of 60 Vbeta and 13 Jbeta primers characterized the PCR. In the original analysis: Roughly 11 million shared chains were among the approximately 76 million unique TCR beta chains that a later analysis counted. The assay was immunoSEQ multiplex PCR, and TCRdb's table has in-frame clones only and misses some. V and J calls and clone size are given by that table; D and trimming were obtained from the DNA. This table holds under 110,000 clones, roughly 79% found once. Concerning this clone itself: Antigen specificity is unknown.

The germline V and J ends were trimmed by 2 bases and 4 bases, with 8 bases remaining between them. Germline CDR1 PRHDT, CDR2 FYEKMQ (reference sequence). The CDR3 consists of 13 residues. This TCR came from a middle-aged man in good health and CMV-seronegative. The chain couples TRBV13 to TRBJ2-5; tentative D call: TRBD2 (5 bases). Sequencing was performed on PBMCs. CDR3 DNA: TGTGCCAGCAGCTTAACTAGAGGAGAGACCCAGTACTTC. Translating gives CASSLTRGETQYF.